This T cell receptor beta chain came from a study of T cells after yellow fever vaccination. Study overall: Fractions of low cell number were prepared using SMART-Seq v4 Ultra Low Input.

CDR3 size: 16 residues. The germline CDR1 and CDR2 sequences are SGDLS and YYNGEE. The ends were cut back, 4 bases at V and 2 bases at J, with 16 bases in the middle. TCRdb analysed the 5' RACE reads with MiXCR anew, one entry per CDR3 protein. The sample consists of approximately 550,000 distinct CDR3 sequences, about a fifth of them appearing once. V usage is TRBV9 and J usage is TRBJ2-1; TRBD1 is a possible D gene (6 bases). Specimen: PBMCs, collected 15 days after the yellow fever booster vaccination. This TCR was recovered from a man between 25 and 39 years old who received the YFV17D yellow fever vaccine. CDR3 nucleotide sequence: TGTGCCAGCAGCCCTGGACAGCCGATGGCCTACAATGAGCAGTTCTTC. It yields the protein CASSPGQPMAYNEQFF.